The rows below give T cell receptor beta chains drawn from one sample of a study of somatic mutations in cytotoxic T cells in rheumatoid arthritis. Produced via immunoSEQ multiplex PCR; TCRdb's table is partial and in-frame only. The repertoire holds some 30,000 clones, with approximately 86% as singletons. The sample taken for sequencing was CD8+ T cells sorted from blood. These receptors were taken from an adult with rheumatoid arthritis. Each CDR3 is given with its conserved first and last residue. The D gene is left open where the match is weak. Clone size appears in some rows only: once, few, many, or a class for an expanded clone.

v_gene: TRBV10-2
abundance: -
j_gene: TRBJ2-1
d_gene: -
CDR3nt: TGCGCCAGCAGGGGTCTAGCGAATGAGCAGTTCTTC
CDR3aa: CASRGLANEQFF

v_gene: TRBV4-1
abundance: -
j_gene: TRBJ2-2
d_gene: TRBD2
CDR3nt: TGCGCCAGCAGCCAAGAATCACCCGGGACTATGAACACCGGGGAGCTGTTTTTT
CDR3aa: CASSQESPGTMNTGELFF

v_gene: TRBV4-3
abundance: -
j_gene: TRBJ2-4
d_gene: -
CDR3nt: TGCGCCAGCAGCCAGGCGACAGTGGGAAAAAACATTCAGTACTTC
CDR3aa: CASSQATVGKNIQYF

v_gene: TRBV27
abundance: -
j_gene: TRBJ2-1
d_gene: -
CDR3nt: TGTGCCAGCAGTCCAGTGGGGTCGGGAATTTACAATGAGCAGTTCTTC
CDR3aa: CASSPVGSGIYNEQFF

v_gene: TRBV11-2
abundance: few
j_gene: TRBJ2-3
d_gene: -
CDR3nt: TGTGCCAGCAGTCACCGACCCAGGTCGCAGTATTTT
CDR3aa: CASSHRPRSQYF

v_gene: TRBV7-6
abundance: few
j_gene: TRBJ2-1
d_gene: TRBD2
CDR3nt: TGTGCCAGCAGCCGGGAGGGCTACAATGAGCAGTTCTTC
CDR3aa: CASSREGYNEQFF

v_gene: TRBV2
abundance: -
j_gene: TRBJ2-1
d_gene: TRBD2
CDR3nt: TGTGCCAGCAGTGATGGCCTAGCGGGAGGCGCAACCTACAATGAGCAGTTCTTC
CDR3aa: CASSDGLAGGATYNEQFF

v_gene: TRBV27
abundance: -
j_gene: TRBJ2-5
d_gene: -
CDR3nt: TGTGCCAGCAGTTTATCTCCGGGGGCCGATGAGACCCAGTACTTC
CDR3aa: CASSLSPGADETQYF

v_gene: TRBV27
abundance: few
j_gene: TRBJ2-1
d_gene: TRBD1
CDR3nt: TGTGCCAGCAGTGTCGGGACAGGGCTCAATGAGCAGTTCTTC
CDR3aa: CASSVGTGLNEQFF

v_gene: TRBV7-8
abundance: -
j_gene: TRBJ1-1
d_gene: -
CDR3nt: TGTGCCAGCAGCTTAGTCACCGCAAACACTGAAGCTTTCTTT
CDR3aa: CASSLVTANTEAFF

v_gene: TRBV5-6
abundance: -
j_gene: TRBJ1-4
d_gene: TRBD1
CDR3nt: TGTGCCAGCAGAGACAGGGTTGATGATGAAAAACTGTTTTTT
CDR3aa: CASRDRVDDEKLFF

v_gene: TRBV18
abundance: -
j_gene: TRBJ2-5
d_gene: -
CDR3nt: TGTGCCAGCTCGCCTGACTGGGAACAAGAGACCCAGTACTTC
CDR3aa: CASSPDWEQETQYF

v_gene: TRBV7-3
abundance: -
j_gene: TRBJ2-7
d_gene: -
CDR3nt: TGTGCCAGCAGCTTATGGGCAGGGGCGGGCCACGAGCAGTACTTC
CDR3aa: CASSLWAGAGHEQYF

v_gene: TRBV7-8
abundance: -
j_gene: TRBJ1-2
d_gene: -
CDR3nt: TGTGCCAGCAGCAACCCTGGAGAGGCAAATGGCTACACCTTC
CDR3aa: CASSNPGEANGYTF

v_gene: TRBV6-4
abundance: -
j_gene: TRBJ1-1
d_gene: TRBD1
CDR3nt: TGTGCCAGCCGACAGGGGGAAGGGACCACTGAAGCTTTCTTT
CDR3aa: CASRQGEGTTEAFF

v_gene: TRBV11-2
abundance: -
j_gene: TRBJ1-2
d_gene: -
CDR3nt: TGTGCCAGCAGCCCCGATGCAGGGACTAACTATGGCTACACCTTC
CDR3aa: CASSPDAGTNYGYTF

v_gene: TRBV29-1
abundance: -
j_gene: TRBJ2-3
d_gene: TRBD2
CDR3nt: TGCAGCGCACTACTAGCGGGAGGGCCCACAGATACGCAGTATTTT
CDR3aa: CSALLAGGPTDTQYF

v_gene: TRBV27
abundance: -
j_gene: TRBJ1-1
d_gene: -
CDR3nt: TGTGCCAGCAGTTTTACCGGGACCCCGGAAAGCACTGAAGCTTTCTTT
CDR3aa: CASSFTGTPESTEAFF

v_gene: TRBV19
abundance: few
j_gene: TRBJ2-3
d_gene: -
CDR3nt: TGTGCCAGTAGTTCAGGCCAGGGGACAGATACGCAGTATTTT
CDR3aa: CASSSGQGTDTQYF

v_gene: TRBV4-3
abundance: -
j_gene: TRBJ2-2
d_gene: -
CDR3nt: TGCGCCAGCAGCCAAGATTCGGGGAACACCGGGGAGCTGTTTTTT
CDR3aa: CASSQDSGNTGELFF

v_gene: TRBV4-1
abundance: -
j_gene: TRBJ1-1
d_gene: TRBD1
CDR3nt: TGCGCCAGCAGCTGGACAGGGGAGGACACTGAAGCTTTCTTT
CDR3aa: CASSWTGEDTEAFF

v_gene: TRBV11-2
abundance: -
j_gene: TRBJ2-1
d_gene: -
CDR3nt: TGTGCCAGCAGCACCAAATATCATGAGCAGTTCTTC
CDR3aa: CASSTKYHEQFF

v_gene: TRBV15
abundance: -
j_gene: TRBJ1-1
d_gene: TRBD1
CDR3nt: TGTGCCACCAGCAGGCAGGGGGTGAACACTGAAGCTTTCTTT
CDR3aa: CATSRQGVNTEAFF

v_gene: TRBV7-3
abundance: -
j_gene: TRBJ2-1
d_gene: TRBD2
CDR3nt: TGTGCCAGCAGCTTAACCCTGGGACTAGCGGGGGTTAATGAGCAGTTCTTC
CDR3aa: CASSLTLGLAGVNEQFF

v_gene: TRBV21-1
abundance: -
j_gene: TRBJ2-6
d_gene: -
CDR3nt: TGTGCCAGCAGCAAAGCAGCAGGGCCTCTGGGGGCCAACGTCCTGACTTTC
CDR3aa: CASSKAAGPLGANVLTF

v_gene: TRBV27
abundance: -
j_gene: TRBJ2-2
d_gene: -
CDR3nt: TGTGCCAGCAGTTTACCAGGGCCTGACGGGGAGCTGTTTTTT
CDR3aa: CASSLPGPDGELFF

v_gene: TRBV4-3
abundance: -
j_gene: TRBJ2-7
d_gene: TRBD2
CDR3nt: TGCGCCAGCAGCCAAGATTTCAGCGGGGGGGCGGCCTACGAGCAGTACTTC
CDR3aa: CASSQDFSGGAAYEQYF

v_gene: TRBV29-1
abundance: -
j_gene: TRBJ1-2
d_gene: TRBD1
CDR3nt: TGCAGCGTTGAAAGGGGACAGGCCTATGGCTACACCTTC
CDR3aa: CSVERGQAYGYTF

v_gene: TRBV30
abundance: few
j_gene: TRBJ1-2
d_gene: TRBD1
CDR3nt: TGTGCCTGGAGTGTAGGACAGGGAAACGGCTACACCTTC
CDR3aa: CAWSVGQGNGYTF

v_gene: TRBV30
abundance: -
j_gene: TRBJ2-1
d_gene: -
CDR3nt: TGTGCCTGGATTCCGACCCCCAATGAGCAGTTCTTC
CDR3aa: CAWIPTPNEQFF

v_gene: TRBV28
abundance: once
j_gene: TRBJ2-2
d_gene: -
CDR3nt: TGTGCCAGCACAGGGGCGCGGGGCACCGGGGAGCTGTTTTTT
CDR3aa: CASTGARGTGELFF

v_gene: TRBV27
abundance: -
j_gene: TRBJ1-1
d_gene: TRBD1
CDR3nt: TGTGCCAGCAGTTGGACAGGGTTGGCTGAAGCTTTCTTT
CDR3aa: CASSWTGLAEAFF

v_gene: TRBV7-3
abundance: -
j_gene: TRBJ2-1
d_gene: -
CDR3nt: TGTGCCAGCAGCTCGGACGGAGGGGAGCAGTTCTTC
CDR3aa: CASSSDGGEQFF

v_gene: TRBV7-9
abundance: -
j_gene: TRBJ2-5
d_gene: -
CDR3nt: TGTGCCAGCAGCTTTCCGTCGGGGGCAGAGACCCAGTACTTC
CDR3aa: CASSFPSGAETQYF

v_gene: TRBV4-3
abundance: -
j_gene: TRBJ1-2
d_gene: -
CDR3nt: TGCGCCAGCAGCCAAGATACATCCGCTAACTATGGCTACACCTTC
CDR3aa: CASSQDTSANYGYTF

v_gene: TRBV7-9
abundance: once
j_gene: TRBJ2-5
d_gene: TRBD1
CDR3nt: TGTGCCAGCAGCTCATGGGACAGGGGGCTAGAGACCCAGTACTTC
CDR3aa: CASSSWDRGLETQYF

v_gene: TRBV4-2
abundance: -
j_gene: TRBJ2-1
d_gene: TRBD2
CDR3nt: TGTGCCAGCAGCCAAGAGTCTAGCGGGAACGGCAATGAGCAGTTCTTC
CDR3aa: CASSQESSGNGNEQFF

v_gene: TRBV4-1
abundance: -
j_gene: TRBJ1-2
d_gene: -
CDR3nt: TGCGCCAGCAGCCAAACGGGGGACGGCTATGGCTACACCTTC
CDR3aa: CASSQTGDGYGYTF

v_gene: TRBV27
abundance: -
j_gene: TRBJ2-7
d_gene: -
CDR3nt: TGTGCCAGCAGTTTGAGTGGCCAGGGATTCTCCTACGAGCAGTACTTC
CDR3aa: CASSLSGQGFSYEQYF

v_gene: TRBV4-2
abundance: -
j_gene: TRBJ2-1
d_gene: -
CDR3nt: TGTGCCAGCAGCTATATAACACTTGACAATGAGCAGTTCTTC
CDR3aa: CASSYITLDNEQFF

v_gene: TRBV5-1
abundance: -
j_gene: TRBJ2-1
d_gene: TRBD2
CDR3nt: TGCGCCAGCAGCGGGGAAGGAGCGGGAGTGTCCTACAATGAGCAGTTCTTC
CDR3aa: CASSGEGAGVSYNEQFF

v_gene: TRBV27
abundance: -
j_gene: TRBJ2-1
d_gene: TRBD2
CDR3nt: TGTGCCAGCAGTTCACTAGCGGGTGATATCTCCTACAATGAGCAGTTCTTC
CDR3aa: CASSSLAGDISYNEQFF

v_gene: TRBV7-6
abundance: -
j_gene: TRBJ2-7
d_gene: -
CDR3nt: TGTGCCAGCAGCCGCTTGGGCCAGACACAAGATGAGCAGTACTTC
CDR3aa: CASSRLGQTQDEQYF

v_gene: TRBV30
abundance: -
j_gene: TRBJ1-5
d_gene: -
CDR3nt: TGTGCCTGGAGTTCCGGGCCATTTCAGAATCAGCCCCAGCATTTT
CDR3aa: CAWSSGPFQNQPQHF

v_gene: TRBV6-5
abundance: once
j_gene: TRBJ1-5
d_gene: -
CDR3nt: TGTGCCAGCGACGGCAGCAATCAGCCCCAGCATTTT
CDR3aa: CASDGSNQPQHF

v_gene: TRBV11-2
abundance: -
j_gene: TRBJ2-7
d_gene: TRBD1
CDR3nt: TGTGCCAGCAGCTTACTCGGACAGGGGGCGGACGAGCAGTACTTC
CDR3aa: CASSLLGQGADEQYF

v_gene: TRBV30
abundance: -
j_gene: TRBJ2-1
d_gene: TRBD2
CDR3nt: TGTGCCTGGAGTGGGCTAGCGGATTACAATGAGCAGTTCTTC
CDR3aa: CAWSGLADYNEQFF

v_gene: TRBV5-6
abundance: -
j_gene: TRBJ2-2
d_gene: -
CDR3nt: TGTGCCAGCAGCTTGAACAGGGGAGGTCCGGGCACCGGGGAGCTGTTTTTT
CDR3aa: CASSLNRGGPGTGELFF

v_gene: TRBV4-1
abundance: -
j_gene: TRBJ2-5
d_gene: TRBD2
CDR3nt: TGCGCCAGCAGCCAAGATGATGCGGGAGGGCGACAAGAGACCCAGTACTTC
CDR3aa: CASSQDDAGGRQETQYF